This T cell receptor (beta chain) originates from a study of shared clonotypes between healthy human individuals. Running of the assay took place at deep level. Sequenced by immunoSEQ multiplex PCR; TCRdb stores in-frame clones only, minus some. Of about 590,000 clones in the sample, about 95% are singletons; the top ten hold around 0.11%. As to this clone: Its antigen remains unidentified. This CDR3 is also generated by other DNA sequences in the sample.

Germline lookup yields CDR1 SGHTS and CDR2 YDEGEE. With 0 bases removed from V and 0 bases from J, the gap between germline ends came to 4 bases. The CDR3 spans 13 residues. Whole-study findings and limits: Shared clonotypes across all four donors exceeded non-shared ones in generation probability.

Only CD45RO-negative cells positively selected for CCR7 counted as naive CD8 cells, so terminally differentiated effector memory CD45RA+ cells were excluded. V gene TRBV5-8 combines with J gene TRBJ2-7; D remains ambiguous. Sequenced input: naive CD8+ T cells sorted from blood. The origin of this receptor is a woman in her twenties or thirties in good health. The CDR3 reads CASSLGSSYEQYF. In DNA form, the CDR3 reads TGTGCCAGCAGCTTGGGCAGCTCCTACGAGCAGTACTTC.